The 18 T cell receptor beta chains below were found in one sample sequenced in a study of blood T cell repertoires in COVID-19. Profiling relied on immunoSEQ multiplex PCR, and the TCRdb table lists in-frame clones only, not all of them. The repertoire holds about 270,000 clones, with about 87% as singletons. The sample comprised peripheral blood. Source of these receptors: a woman between 50 and 59 years old with acute or convalescent COVID-19.

The rearrangement links TRBV9 to TRBJ2-5, with a possible D match to TRBD2 (5 bases). Germline lookup yields CDR1 SGDLS and CDR2 YYNGEE. V lost 6 bases, J lost 4 bases, and 7 bases lay in between. The CDR3 sequence is 11 residues long. The CDR3 here is CASTSSETQYF. CDR3 coding DNA: TGTGCCAGCACTAGCTCAGAGACCCAGTACTTC.

This clone appeared a few times. The V call is TRBV29-1, the J call TRBJ1-2; D gene ambiguous. Trimming stripped 5 bases from V and 3 bases from J, with 7 bases between. The length of the CDR3 is 11 residues. In germline, CDR1 is SQVTM, CDR2 ANQGSEA. CDR3 loop: CSVSQDYGYTF. DNA of the CDR3: TGCAGCGTTAGTCAGGACTATGGCTACACCTTC.

The chain uses TRBV7-9 and TRBJ2-4; D remains ambiguous. The length of the CDR3 is 15 residues. Germline V gives CDR1 SEHNR, CDR2 FQNEAQ (reference sequence). Trimming stripped 2 bases from V and 6 bases from J, with 14 bases between. CDR3 nucleotides: TGTGCCAGCAGCTTATATATGGGCAGAACAAACATTCAGTACTTC. It is translated as CASSLYMGRTNIQYF. Variable domain in full (rest from reference TRBV7-9 and TRBJ2-4): DTGVSQNPRHKITKRGQNVTFRCDPISEHNRLYWYRQTLGQGPEFLTYFQNEAQLEKSRLLSDRFSAERPKGSFSTLEIQRTEQGDSAMYLCASSLYMGRTNIQYFGAGTRLSVL.

This clone was counted a few times. V gene TRBV7-2 combines with J gene TRBJ1-5; TRBD1 is a possible D gene (6 bases). The V and J ends lost 1 base and 7 bases respectively, with 11 bases between them. CDR1 and CDR2 (germline): SGHTA, FQGNSA. The CDR3 has 14 amino acids. CDR3 nucleotides: TGTGCCAGCAGCTTAGGATGGGGGGGCCAGCCCCAGCATTTT. This sequence encodes CASSLGWGGQPQHF.

The V gene is TRBV18, the J gene TRBJ1-2; 7 bases are shared with TRBD1. Trimming removed 3 bases from V and 3 bases from J; junction bases left unmatched: 4. Germline V gene lookup returns CDR1 KGHSH and CDR2 LQKENI. CDR3 length: 14 residues. The CDR3 sequence is CASSPGDRHYGYTF. The CDR3 DNA reads as TGTGCCAGCTCACCGGGGGACAGACACTATGGCTACACCTTC.

The chain recombines TRBV24-1 with TRBJ2-1, with TRBD2 identical over 8 bases. V trimming: 4 bases; J trimming: 11 bases; junction bases outside the gene matches: 9. Germline assignment: CDR1 KGHDR and CDR2 SFDVKD. This CDR3 is 14 amino acids long. The chain's CDR3 is CATSDRRGLDQQFF. The CDR3 region has the DNA TGTGCCACCAGTGACCGACGGGGACTAGACCAGCAGTTCTTC.

This clone was counted only a few times. This sequence joins TRBV18 and TRBJ2-5; 9 bases are a match to TRBD1. CDR3 size: 14 residues. Germline assignment: CDR1 KGHSH and CDR2 LQKENI. The J segment lost 5 bases and the V segment lost 6 bases, leaving 7 bases of the junction unmatched. CDR3 sequence: CASSPGQGDETQYF. CDR3 DNA: TGTGCCAGCTCCCCGGGACAGGGCGATGAGACCCAGTACTTC. Based on the CDR3 plus reference TRBV18 and TRBJ2-5, the full variable domain is NAGVMQNPRHLVRRRGQEARLRCSPMKGHSHVYWYRQLPEEGLKFMVYLQKENIIDESGMPKERFSAEFPKEGPSILRIQQVVRGDSAAYFCASSPGQGDETQYFGPGTRLLVL.

This chain joins TRBV7-9 and TRBJ1-1; no reliable D call. The germline gives CDR1 SEHNR, CDR2 FQNEAQ (reference sequence). V was pared by 6 bases and J by 0 bases, with 11 bases between. This CDR3 has 14 amino acids. The CDR3 bases are TGTGCCAGCAGACTAGACCCCATGAACACTGAAGCTTTCTTT. Amino acids: CASRLDPMNTEAFF.

The chain combines TRBV25-1 with TRBJ1-3, with a weak D call TRBD1 (6 bases). The germline V gene encodes CDR1 MGHDK and CDR2 SYGVNS. V was cut by 4 bases and J by 0 bases, with 10 bases left in between. The CDR3 is 15 amino acids. In DNA, the CDR3 is TGTGCCAGCAGTGCGCGCAGGGGCTCTGGAAACACCATATATTTT. Its translation is CASSARRGSGNTIYF.

This clone was counted a single time. The J gene is TRBJ2-6, the V gene TRBV18, with 9 nucleotides matching TRBD1. The J segment lost 0 bases and the V segment lost 3 bases, leaving 3 bases of the junction unmatched. CDR3 length: 17 residues. CDR1 and CDR2 (germline): KGHSH, LQKENI. This chain's CDR3 is CASSPGQGYSGANVLTF. The CDR3 coding sequence is TGTGCCAGCTCACCGGGACAGGGATACTCTGGGGCCAACGTCCTGACTTTC.

The V call is TRBV5-1, the J call TRBJ2-7; the D gene is possibly TRBD1 (5 bases). The length of the CDR3 is 16 residues. The V end lost 1 base, the J end lost 4 bases, and 18 bases lay between the germline ends. From germline, CDR1 is SGHRS and CDR2 YFSETQ. The CDR3 reads CASSLQFDPRGYEQYF. The CDR3 DNA sequence: TGCGCCAGCAGCTTGCAGTTCGACCCAAGGGGATACGAGCAGTACTTC.

The V call is TRBV10-3, the J call TRBJ2-7; 7 bases are a match to TRBD2. The germline V gene encodes CDR1 ENHRY and CDR2 SYGVKD. The CDR3 consists of 14 residues. V shed 5 bases, J shed 2 bases, and the junction held 6 bases outside the gene matches. Here the CDR3 DNA reads TGTGCCATCAGTCTGAGCGGGGCAACCTACGAGCAGTACTTC. Translated, it gives CAISLSGATYEQYF.

V gene TRBV27 combines with J gene TRBJ1-5; TRBD1 agrees at 9 bases. Trimming took 6 bases from V and 7 from J; bases not matched to a gene: 13. Germline V lookup: CDR1 MNHEY, CDR2 SMNVEV (reference sequence). This CDR3 region has 16 residues. For the CDR3, the DNA is TGTGCCAGCAGCAAACAGGGGGCCCGGGGGCTACAGCCCCAGCATTTT. Translating it yields CASSKQGARGLQPQHF.

For this clone: This same CDR3 is encoded by further DNA sequences in the sample. The chain uses TRBV5-1 and TRBJ1-4; 10 bases match TRBD1. CDR1 SGHRS and CDR2 YFSETQ come from the germline V gene. J was trimmed by 7 bases and V by 0 bases; bases with no gene match: 0. This CDR3 region has 14 residues. The CDR3 DNA sequence: TGCGCCAGCAGCTTGGGACAGGGGGCTGAAAAACTGTTTTTT. Translating gives CASSLGQGAEKLFF.

The V call is TRBV7-9, the J call TRBJ2-7; 7 bases align to TRBD1. The germline gives CDR1 SEHNR, CDR2 FQNEAQ (reference sequence). V dropped 0 bases and J dropped 0; count of bases not matched to a gene: 2. The CDR3 is 15 amino acids. The CDR3 nucleotides are TGTGCCAGCAGCTTAGCAGGGGGCGCCTCCTACGAGCAGTACTTC. This gives the protein CASSLAGGASYEQYF.

The chain carries TRBV15 and TRBJ1-4; 7 bases map to TRBD1. The CDR3 has 13 residues. Per germline, CDR1 LNHNV and CDR2 YYDKDF (reference sequence). J lost 8 bases, V lost 6 bases, and 6 bases had no gene match. The CDR3 sequence is CATREGAVEKLFF. CDR3 in DNA: TGTGCCACCAGAGAGGGGGCTGTCGAAAAACTGTTTTTT. Full variable domain (rest looked up from reference TRBV15 and TRBJ1-4): DAMVIQNPRYQVTQFGKPVTLSCSQTLNHNVMYWYQQKSSQAPKLLFHYYDKDFNNEADTPDNFQSRRPNTSFCFLDIRSPGLGDTAMYLCATREGAVEKLFFGSGTQLSVL.

This clone was detected many times. The V gene is TRBV9, the J gene TRBJ2-7; weak D call: TRBD1 (5 bases). V dropped 0 bases and J dropped 3 bases, with 13 bases sitting between them. CDR1 and CDR2 (germline): SGDLS, YYNGEE. The CDR3 has 15 amino acids. CDR3 bases: TGTGCCAGCAGCGTAGGGTGGCAGGGCCACTACGAGCAGTACTTC. Amino acid sequence: CASSVGWQGHYEQYF.

The genes are TRBV6-5 and TRBJ1-2, with 9 nucleotides matching TRBD1. Germline CDR1 is MNHEY and CDR2 is SVGAGI. The CDR3 totals 14 residues. V shed 10 bases and J 4 bases; nucleotides not matched to a gene: 10. For the CDR3, the DNA is TGTGCCACCTACGGCCGGGACAGGGCCTATGGCTACACCTTC. It encodes CATYGRDRAYGYTF.